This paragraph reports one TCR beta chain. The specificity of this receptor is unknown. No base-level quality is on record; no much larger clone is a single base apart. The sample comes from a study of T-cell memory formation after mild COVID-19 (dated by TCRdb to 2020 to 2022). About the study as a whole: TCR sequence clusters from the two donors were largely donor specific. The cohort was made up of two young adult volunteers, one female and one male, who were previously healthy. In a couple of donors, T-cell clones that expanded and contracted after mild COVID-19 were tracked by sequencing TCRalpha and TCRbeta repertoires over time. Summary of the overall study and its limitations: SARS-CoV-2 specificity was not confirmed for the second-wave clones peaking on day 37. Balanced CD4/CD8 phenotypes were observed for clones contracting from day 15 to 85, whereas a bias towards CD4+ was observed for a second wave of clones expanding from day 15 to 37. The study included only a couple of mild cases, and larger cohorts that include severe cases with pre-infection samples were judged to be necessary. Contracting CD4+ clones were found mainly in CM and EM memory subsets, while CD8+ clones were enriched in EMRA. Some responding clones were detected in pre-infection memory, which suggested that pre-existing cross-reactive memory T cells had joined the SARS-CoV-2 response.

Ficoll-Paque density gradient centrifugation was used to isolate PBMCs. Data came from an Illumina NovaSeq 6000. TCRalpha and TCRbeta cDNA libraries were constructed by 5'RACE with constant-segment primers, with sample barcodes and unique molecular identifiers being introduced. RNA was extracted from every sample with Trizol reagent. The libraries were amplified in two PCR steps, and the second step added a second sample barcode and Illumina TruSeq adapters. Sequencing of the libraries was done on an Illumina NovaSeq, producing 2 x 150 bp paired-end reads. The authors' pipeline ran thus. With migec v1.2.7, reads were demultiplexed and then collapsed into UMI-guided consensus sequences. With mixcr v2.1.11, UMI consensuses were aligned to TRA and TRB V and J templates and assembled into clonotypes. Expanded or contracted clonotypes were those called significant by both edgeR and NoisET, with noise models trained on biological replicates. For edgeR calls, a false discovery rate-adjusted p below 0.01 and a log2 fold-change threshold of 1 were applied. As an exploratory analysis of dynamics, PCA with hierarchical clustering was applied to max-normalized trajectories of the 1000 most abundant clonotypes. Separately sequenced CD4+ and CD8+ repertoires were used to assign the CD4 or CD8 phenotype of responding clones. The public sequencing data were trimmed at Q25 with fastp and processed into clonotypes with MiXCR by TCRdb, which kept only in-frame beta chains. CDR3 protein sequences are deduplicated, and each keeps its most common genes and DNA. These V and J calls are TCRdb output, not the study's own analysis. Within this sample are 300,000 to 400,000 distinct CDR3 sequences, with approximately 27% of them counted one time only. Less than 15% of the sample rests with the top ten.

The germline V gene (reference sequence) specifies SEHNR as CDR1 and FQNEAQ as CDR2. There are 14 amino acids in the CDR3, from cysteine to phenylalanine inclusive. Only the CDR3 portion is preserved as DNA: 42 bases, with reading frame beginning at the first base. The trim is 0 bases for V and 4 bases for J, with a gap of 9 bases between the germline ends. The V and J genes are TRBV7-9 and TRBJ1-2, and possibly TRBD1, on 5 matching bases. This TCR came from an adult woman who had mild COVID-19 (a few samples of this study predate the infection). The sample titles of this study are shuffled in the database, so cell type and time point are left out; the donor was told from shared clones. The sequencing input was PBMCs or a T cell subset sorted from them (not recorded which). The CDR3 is CASSLARGPYGYTF. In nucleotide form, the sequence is TGTGCCAGCAGCTTAGCGAGGGGACCCTATGGCTACACCTTC.